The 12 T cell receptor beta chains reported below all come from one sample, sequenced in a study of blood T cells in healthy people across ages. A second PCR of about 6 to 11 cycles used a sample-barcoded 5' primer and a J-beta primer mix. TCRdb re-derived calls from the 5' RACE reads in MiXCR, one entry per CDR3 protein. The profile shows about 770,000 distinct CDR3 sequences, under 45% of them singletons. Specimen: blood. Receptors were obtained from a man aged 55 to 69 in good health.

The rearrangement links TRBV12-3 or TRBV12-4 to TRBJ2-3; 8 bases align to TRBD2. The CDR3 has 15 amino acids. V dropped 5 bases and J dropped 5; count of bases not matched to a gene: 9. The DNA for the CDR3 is TGTGCCAGCAGTCCCGGGAGGGGAAGGGGAGATACGCAGTATTTT. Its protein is CASSPGRGRGDTQYF.

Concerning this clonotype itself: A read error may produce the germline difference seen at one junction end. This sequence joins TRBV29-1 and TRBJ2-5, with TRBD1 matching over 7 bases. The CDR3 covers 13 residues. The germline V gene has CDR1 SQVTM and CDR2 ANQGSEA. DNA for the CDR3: TGCGGCGTTGGAGGCAGGGGGTGGGAGACCCAGTACTTC. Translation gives CGVGGRGWETQYF.

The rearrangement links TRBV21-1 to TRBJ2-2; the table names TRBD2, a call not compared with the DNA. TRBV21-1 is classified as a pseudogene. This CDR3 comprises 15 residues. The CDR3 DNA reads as TGTGCCAGCAGTCGGACTAGCATGAACACCGGGGAGCTGTTTTTT. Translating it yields CASSRTSMNTGELFF.

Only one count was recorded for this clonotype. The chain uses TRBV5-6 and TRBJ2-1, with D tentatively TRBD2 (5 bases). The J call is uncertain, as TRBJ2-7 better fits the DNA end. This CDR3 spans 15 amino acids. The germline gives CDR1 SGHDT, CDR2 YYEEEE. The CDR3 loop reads CASSRVSSSYNEQYF. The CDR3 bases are TGTGCCAGCAGCAGAGTCTCTAGCTCCTACAATGAGCAGTACTTC.

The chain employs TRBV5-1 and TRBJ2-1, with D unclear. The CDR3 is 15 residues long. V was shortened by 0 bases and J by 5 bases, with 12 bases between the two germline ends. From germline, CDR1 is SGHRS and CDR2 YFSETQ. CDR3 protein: CASSLVAPPNNEQFF. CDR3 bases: TGCGCCAGCAGCTTGGTTGCACCACCGAACAATGAGCAGTTCTTC.

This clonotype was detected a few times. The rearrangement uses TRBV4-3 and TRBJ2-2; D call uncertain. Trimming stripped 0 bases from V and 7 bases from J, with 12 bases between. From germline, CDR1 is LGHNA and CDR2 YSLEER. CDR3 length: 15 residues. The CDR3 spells CASSQDFSALGELFF. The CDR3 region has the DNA TGCGCCAGCAGCCAAGATTTCAGTGCCCTCGGGGAGCTGTTTTTT.

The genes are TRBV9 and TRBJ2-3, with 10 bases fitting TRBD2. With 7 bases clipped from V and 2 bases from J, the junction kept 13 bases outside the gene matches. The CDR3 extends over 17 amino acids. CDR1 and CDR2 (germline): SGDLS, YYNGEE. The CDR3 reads CASSASGGAYNTDTQYF. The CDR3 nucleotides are TGTGCCAGCTCGGCTAGCGGGGGAGCTTATAACACAGATACGCAGTATTTT.

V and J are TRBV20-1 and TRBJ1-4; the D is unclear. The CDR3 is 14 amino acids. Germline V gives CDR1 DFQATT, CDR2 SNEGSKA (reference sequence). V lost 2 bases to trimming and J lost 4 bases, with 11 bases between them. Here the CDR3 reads CSARSVGINEKLFF. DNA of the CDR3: TGCAGTGCTAGAAGCGTTGGAATTAATGAAAAACTGTTTTTT.

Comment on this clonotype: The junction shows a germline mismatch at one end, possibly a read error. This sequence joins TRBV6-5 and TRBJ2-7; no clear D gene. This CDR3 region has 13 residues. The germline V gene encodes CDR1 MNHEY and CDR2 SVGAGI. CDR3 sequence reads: CASSDSASYEQYF. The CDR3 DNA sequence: TGTGCCAGCAGTGACTCGGCCTCCTACGAGCAGTACTTC.

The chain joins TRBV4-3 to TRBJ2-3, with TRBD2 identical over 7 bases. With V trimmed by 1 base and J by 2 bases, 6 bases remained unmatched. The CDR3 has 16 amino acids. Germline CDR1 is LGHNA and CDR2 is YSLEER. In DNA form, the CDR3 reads TGCGCCAGCAGCCAAGGGGCGGGGGTCCCCACAGATACGCAGTATTTT. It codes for CASSQGAGVPTDTQYF.

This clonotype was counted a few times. The chain's CDR3 is CASSPTTEYEQYF. DNA for the CDR3: TGTGCCAGCTCACCAACGACAGAGTACGAGCAGTACTTC. The rearrangement uses TRBV18 and TRBJ2-4, with D maybe TRBD1 (5 bases). Judging by the DNA end, TRBJ2-7 fits better; the J call may be wrong. There are 13 residues in the CDR3. The V gene's germline CDR1 is KGHSH and CDR2 LQKENI.

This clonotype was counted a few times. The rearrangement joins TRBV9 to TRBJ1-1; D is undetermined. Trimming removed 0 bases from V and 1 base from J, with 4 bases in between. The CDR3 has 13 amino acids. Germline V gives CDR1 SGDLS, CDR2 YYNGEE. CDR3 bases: TGTGCCAGCAGCGTAGAGGCGAACACTGAAGCTTTCTTT. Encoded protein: CASSVEANTEAFF. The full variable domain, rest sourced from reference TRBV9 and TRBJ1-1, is DSGVTQTPKHLITATGQRVTLRCSPRSGDLSVYWYQQSLDQGLQFLIQYYNGEERAKGNILERFSAQQFPDLHSELNLSSLELGDSALYFCASSVEANTEAFFGQGTRLTVV.